A selection of T cell receptor beta chains follows, all from one sample in a study of T cell responses to AZD1222 COVID-19 vaccine. Measured with immunoSEQ multiplex PCR; TCRdb has only the in-frame clones, and not every one. The sample includes about 130,000 clones, approximately 84% of them seen just once. Source: peripheral blood, taken on day 0 of AZD1222 vaccination. These receptors originate from an adult in good health. Each CDR3 is given with its conserved first and last residue. The D gene is left open where the match is weak. Not every row has a clone size; where given, it reads once, few, many or a size class.

cdr3_nt: TGTGCCAGCAGTCAGGGGTCTGCGAATCAGCCCCAGCATTTT
cdr3_aa: CASSQGSANQPQHF
d_call: -
j_call: TRBJ1-5
v_call: TRBV6-2/TRBV6-3
clone_size: -

cdr3_nt: TGTGCCAGCAGCCAGGATACGGGTGGGCAAGATACGCAGTATTTT
cdr3_aa: CASSQDTGGQDTQYF
d_call: -
j_call: TRBJ2-3
v_call: TRBV3-1/TRBV3-2
clone_size: -

cdr3_nt: TGTGCCAGTAGCACCGCTGGCGGGCAGGGTGGCTACACCTTC
cdr3_aa: CASSTAGGQGGYTF
d_call: -
j_call: TRBJ1-2
v_call: TRBV19
clone_size: -

cdr3_nt: TGTGCCAGCAGTTTTAGACAGGGGGTACTGAACACTGAAGCTTTCTTT
cdr3_aa: CASSFRQGVLNTEAFF
d_call: TRBD1
j_call: TRBJ1-1
v_call: TRBV27
clone_size: -

cdr3_nt: TGTGCCAGCAGCTTGACGGGACAGGGTGGACCCGGGGAGCTGTTTTTT
cdr3_aa: CASSLTGQGGPGELFF
d_call: TRBD1
j_call: TRBJ2-2
v_call: TRBV5-5
clone_size: -

cdr3_nt: TGTGCCAGTAGTATGGGGCCTAGCCACGAGCAGTACTTC
cdr3_aa: CASSMGPSHEQYF
d_call: -
j_call: TRBJ2-7
v_call: TRBV19
clone_size: -

cdr3_nt: TGTGCCAGTAGTATAGATGAACGGGGTCTGGCAGATACGCAGTATTTT
cdr3_aa: CASSIDERGLADTQYF
d_call: -
j_call: TRBJ2-3
v_call: TRBV19
clone_size: -

cdr3_nt: TGTGCCAGCTCACCATCGTTGGGACAGGTACCCTACGAGCAGTACTTC
cdr3_aa: CASSPSLGQVPYEQYF
d_call: TRBD1
j_call: TRBJ2-7
v_call: TRBV18
clone_size: -

cdr3_nt: TGTGCCACCAGTGATAACCAGGGGGGCAAAGAGACCCAGTACTTC
cdr3_aa: CATSDNQGGKETQYF
d_call: -
j_call: TRBJ2-5
v_call: TRBV24-1
clone_size: few

cdr3_nt: TGTGCCAGCAGCTTAGGAATGGGGGTAGAGACTGAAGCTTTCTTT
cdr3_aa: CASSLGMGVETEAFF
d_call: -
j_call: TRBJ1-1
v_call: TRBV7-2
clone_size: -

cdr3_nt: TGTGCCATCGGACAGGCGAACACCGGGGAGCTGTTTTTT
cdr3_aa: CAIGQANTGELFF
d_call: TRBD1
j_call: TRBJ2-2
v_call: TRBV6-5
clone_size: -

cdr3_nt: TGTGCCAGCAGCCCAACAGGGGATAATTCACCCCTCCACTTT
cdr3_aa: CASSPTGDNSPLHF
d_call: TRBD1
j_call: TRBJ1-6
v_call: TRBV13
clone_size: -

cdr3_nt: TGTGCCACCAGCAGAGTCTCTCATCAAGAGACCCAGTACTTC
cdr3_aa: CATSRVSHQETQYF
d_call: -
j_call: TRBJ2-5
v_call: TRBV15
clone_size: -

cdr3_nt: TGTGCCAGCAGTTTAGTGGAGGATTACGAGCAGTACTTC
cdr3_aa: CASSLVEDYEQYF
d_call: -
j_call: TRBJ2-7
v_call: TRBV28
clone_size: -

cdr3_nt: TGCGCCAGCAGCCAAGAGTTACTAGCGTCCTACGAGCAGTACTTC
cdr3_aa: CASSQELLASYEQYF
d_call: TRBD2
j_call: TRBJ2-7
v_call: TRBV4-1
clone_size: few

cdr3_nt: TGTGCCAGCAGTTTGGGCTCATGGGCTTTCTTT
cdr3_aa: CASSLGSWAFF
d_call: -
j_call: TRBJ1-1
v_call: TRBV12-3/TRBV12-4
clone_size: -

cdr3_nt: TGTGCCAGCAGCCTCGAAAACACCATATATTTT
cdr3_aa: CASSLENTIYF
d_call: -
j_call: TRBJ1-3
v_call: TRBV9
clone_size: -

cdr3_nt: TGTGCCAGCAGCACCAGACCGGGACAGACCGACTTCTACGAGCAGTACTTC
cdr3_aa: CASSTRPGQTDFYEQYF
d_call: TRBD1
j_call: TRBJ2-7
v_call: TRBV9
clone_size: -

cdr3_nt: TGTGCCAGCAGCACCCAAGGAGGCACTGAAGCTTTCTTT
cdr3_aa: CASSTQGGTEAFF
d_call: -
j_call: TRBJ1-1
v_call: TRBV7-9
clone_size: few

cdr3_nt: TGTGCCAGCAGTGGACAGGGAACAGATACGCAGTATTTT
cdr3_aa: CASSGQGTDTQYF
d_call: TRBD1
j_call: TRBJ2-3
v_call: TRBV2
clone_size: -

cdr3_nt: TGTGCCAGCAGCCCAAGAGACAGGGGTTATAATTCACCCCTCCACTTT
cdr3_aa: CASSPRDRGYNSPLHF
d_call: TRBD1
j_call: TRBJ1-6
v_call: TRBV9
clone_size: -

cdr3_nt: TGTGCCAGCAGCGAAAGACGGGGAATTAATCAGCCCCAGCATTTT
cdr3_aa: CASSERRGINQPQHF
d_call: -
j_call: TRBJ1-5
v_call: TRBV2
clone_size: -

cdr3_nt: TGTGCCAGCAGTCGGACATCGCCGACTAACTATGGCTACACCTTC
cdr3_aa: CASSRTSPTNYGYTF
d_call: -
j_call: TRBJ1-2
v_call: TRBV6-5
clone_size: -

cdr3_nt: TGTGCCAGCAGCCCAGACCCGGGGGGTCCCGAAGAGACCCAGTACTTC
cdr3_aa: CASSPDPGGPEETQYF
d_call: TRBD2
j_call: TRBJ2-5
v_call: TRBV9
clone_size: -

cdr3_nt: TGTGCCAGCAGTGACGGCGGTACTAGCACAGATACGCAGTATTTT
cdr3_aa: CASSDGGTSTDTQYF
d_call: -
j_call: TRBJ2-3
v_call: TRBV6-4
clone_size: -

cdr3_nt: TGTGCCAGCACCTCGGGGGGTAACTATGGCTACACCTTC
cdr3_aa: CASTSGGNYGYTF
d_call: -
j_call: TRBJ1-2
v_call: TRBV28
clone_size: few

cdr3_nt: TGTGCCAGCAGCTTTGGCACTAACTATGGCTACACCTTC
cdr3_aa: CASSFGTNYGYTF
d_call: -
j_call: TRBJ1-2
v_call: TRBV3-1/TRBV3-2
clone_size: -

cdr3_nt: TGTGCCAGCAGTTTAACCAGGCATCAGCCCCAGCATTTT
cdr3_aa: CASSLTRHQPQHF
d_call: -
j_call: TRBJ1-5
v_call: TRBV12-3/TRBV12-4
clone_size: -

cdr3_nt: TGTGCCAGCAGCAGGGCTAGCGGGGGGGCCTGGGCCAATGAGCAGTTCTTC
cdr3_aa: CASSRASGGAWANEQFF
d_call: TRBD2
j_call: TRBJ2-1
v_call: TRBV6-2/TRBV6-3
clone_size: few

cdr3_nt: TGTGCCAGCCGGGGTTACGGGGAGCTGTTTTTT
cdr3_aa: CASRGYGELFF
d_call: -
j_call: TRBJ2-2
v_call: TRBV14
clone_size: -

cdr3_nt: TGTGCCAGCAGTGAGGTAGCTAGCGGGCAACATGAGCAGTTCTTC
cdr3_aa: CASSEVASGQHEQFF
d_call: TRBD2
j_call: TRBJ2-1
v_call: TRBV2
clone_size: few

cdr3_nt: TGTGCCAGCAGTGCTCCGGGACAGGGGGCCTCTGACTACACCTTC
cdr3_aa: CASSAPGQGASDYTF
d_call: TRBD1
j_call: TRBJ1-2
v_call: TRBV6-2/TRBV6-3
clone_size: few

cdr3_nt: TGTGCCAGTAGTATAGCCCGCAGGGTCCACGAGCAGTACTTC
cdr3_aa: CASSIARRVHEQYF
d_call: -
j_call: TRBJ2-7
v_call: TRBV19
clone_size: -

cdr3_nt: TGTGCCAGCAGGCTCCAGGGGACAGTAAACAATGAGCAGTTCTTC
cdr3_aa: CASRLQGTVNNEQFF
d_call: TRBD1
j_call: TRBJ2-1
v_call: TRBV6-1
clone_size: -

cdr3_nt: TGTGCCAGTAGTATATACGGGGGGAAAGAGACCCAGTACTTC
cdr3_aa: CASSIYGGKETQYF
d_call: TRBD2
j_call: TRBJ2-5
v_call: TRBV19
clone_size: -

cdr3_nt: TGTGCCAGCAGAGAGGCAGCCCATTCACCCCTCCACTTT
cdr3_aa: CASREAAHSPLHF
d_call: -
j_call: TRBJ1-6
v_call: TRBV2
clone_size: -

cdr3_nt: TGTGCCAGCAGCCAAGACCCATACGAGCAGTACTTC
cdr3_aa: CASSQDPYEQYF
d_call: -
j_call: TRBJ2-7
v_call: TRBV3-1/TRBV3-2
clone_size: -

cdr3_nt: TGTGCCAGCAGCCGGGACACCTATTACGAGCAGTACTTC
cdr3_aa: CASSRDTYYEQYF
d_call: -
j_call: TRBJ2-7
v_call: TRBV11-1
clone_size: -

cdr3_nt: TGTGCCAGCAGCCAGACGGGGAGAGGGGACTATAGCAATCAGCCCCAGCATTTT
cdr3_aa: CASSQTGRGDYSNQPQHF
d_call: -
j_call: TRBJ1-5
v_call: TRBV4-2
clone_size: -

cdr3_nt: TGTGCCAGTTGGGACAGAGGGAACTATGGCTACACCTTC
cdr3_aa: CASWDRGNYGYTF
d_call: TRBD1
j_call: TRBJ1-2
v_call: TRBV6-5
clone_size: -

cdr3_nt: TGTGCCAGCAGTTACTGGGGGGGGCCCCAGCATTTT
cdr3_aa: CASSYWGGPQHF
d_call: -
j_call: TRBJ1-5
v_call: TRBV6-2/TRBV6-3
clone_size: -

cdr3_nt: TGTGCCAGCAGTTCCCCCCCCACTAGCGGGGGGTACGAGCAGTACTTC
cdr3_aa: CASSSPPTSGGYEQYF
d_call: TRBD2
j_call: TRBJ2-7
v_call: TRBV28
clone_size: -

cdr3_nt: TGCGCCAGCAGCAACACAGGGGGAACCAATGAGCAGTACTTC
cdr3_aa: CASSNTGGTNEQYF
d_call: TRBD1
j_call: TRBJ2-7
v_call: TRBV5-1
clone_size: -

cdr3_nt: TGCAGCGTTGAATCCACGCTCTATGGCTACACCTTC
cdr3_aa: CSVESTLYGYTF
d_call: -
j_call: TRBJ1-2
v_call: TRBV29-1
clone_size: -

cdr3_nt: TGTGCCAGCAATTTCCTAGCGGGAAACTACGAGCAGTACTTC
cdr3_aa: CASNFLAGNYEQYF
d_call: TRBD2
j_call: TRBJ2-7
v_call: TRBV2
clone_size: -

cdr3_nt: TGCGCCAGCAGCCCGGAGGGACTAGCGGGGGCCCCCACAGATACGCAGTATTTT
cdr3_aa: CASSPEGLAGAPTDTQYF
d_call: TRBD2
j_call: TRBJ2-3
v_call: TRBV4-1
clone_size: -

cdr3_nt: TGTGCCAGCAGCTTAAGGAGCGGCAACAATGAGCAGTTCTTC
cdr3_aa: CASSLRSGNNEQFF
d_call: -
j_call: TRBJ2-1
v_call: TRBV7-2
clone_size: -